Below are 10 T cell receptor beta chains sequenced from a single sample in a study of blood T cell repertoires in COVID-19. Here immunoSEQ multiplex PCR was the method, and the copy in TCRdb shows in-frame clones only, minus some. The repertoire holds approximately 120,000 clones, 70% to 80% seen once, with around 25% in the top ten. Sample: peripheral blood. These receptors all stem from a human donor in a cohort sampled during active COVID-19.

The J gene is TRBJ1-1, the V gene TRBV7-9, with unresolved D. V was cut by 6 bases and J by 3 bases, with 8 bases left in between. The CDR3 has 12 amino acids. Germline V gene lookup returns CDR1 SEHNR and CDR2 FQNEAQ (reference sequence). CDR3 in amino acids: CASSYSDTEAFF. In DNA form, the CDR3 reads TGTGCCAGCAGTTACTCTGACACTGAAGCTTTCTTT.

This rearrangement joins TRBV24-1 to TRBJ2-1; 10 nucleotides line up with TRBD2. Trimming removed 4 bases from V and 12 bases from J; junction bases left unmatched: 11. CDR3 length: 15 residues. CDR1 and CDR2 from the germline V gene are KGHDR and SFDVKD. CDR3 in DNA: TGTGCCACCAGTGAGCAGCGGGGGGGCCATTTTCGGCAGTTCTTC. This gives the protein CATSEQRGGHFRQFF.

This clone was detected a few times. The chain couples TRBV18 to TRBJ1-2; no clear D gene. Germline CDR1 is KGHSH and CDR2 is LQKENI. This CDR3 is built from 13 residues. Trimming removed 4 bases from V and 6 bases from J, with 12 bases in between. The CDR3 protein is CASSQLFGDGYTF. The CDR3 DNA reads TGTGCCAGCTCACAACTATTCGGGGATGGCTACACCTTC.

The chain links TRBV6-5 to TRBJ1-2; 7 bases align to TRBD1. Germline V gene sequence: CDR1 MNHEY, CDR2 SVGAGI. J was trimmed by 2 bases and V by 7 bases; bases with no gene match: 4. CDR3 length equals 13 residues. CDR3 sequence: CASMEDRNYGYTF. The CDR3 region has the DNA TGTGCCAGCATGGAGGACAGGAACTATGGCTACACCTTC.

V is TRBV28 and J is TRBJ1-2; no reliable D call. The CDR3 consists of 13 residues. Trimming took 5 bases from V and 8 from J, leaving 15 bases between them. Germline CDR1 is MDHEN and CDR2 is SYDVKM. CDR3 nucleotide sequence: TGTGCCAGCAGTCTAATGGGCATTATGGGCTACACCTTC. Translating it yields CASSLMGIMGYTF.

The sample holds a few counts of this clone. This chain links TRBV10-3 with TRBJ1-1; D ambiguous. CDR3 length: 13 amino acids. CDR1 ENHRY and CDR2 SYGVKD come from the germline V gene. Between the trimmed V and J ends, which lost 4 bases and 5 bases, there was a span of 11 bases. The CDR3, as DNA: TGTGCCATCAGTGTGAGGGCGGAAACTGAAGCTTTCTTT. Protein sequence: CAISVRAETEAFF.

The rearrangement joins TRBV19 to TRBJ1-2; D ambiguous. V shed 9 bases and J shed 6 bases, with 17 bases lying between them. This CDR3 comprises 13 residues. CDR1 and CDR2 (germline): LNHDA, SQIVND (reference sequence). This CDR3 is CASRRRGEDGYTF. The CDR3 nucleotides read TGTGCCAGCAGGCGACGGGGAGAGGATGGCTACACCTTC.

In DNA form, the CDR3 reads TGTGCCAGCAAGATCAGACTTCGGACAGGCGGGAACACTGAAGCTTTCTTT. It is translated as CASKIRLRTGGNTEAFF. The chain links TRBV28 to TRBJ1-1; 7 bases map to TRBD1. CDR1 is MDHEN, CDR2 SYDVKM, per germline. There are 17 residues in the CDR3. V lost 7 bases and J lost 1; bases outside the gene matches: 15.

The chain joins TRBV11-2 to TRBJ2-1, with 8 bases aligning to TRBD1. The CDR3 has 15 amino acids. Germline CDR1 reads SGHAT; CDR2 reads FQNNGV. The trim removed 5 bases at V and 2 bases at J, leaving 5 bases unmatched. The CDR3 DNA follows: TGTGCCAGCAGCCCTTTGACAGGGGCCTACAATGAGCAGTTCTTC. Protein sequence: CASSPLTGAYNEQFF.

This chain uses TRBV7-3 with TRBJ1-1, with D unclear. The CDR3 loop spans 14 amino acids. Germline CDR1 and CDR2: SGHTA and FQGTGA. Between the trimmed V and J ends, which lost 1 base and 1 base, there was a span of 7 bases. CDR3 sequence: CASSLSGANTEAFF. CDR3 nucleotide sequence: TGTGCCAGCAGCTTAAGCGGAGCGAACACTGAAGCTTTCTTT.